The clone carrying this T cell receptor (beta chain) showed up just a few times. Bulk TCR libraries were made with methods that had been previously described and with listed TCR primers. One entry per CDR3 protein results from TCRdb running MiXCR on the PCR reads. The sample lists 70,000 to 90,000 distinct CDR3 sequences; around 20% were seen once. The data were obtained in a study of molecular identifiers for immune sequencing clone quantification. J lost 6 bases, V lost 2 bases, and 10 bases had no gene match. This CDR3 region has 17 residues. CDR1 is PRHDT and CDR2 is FYEKMQ in the germline V gene (reference sequence). With 10%, 30% or 50% of RNA, about 20,000 to 1,100,000 naive CD8 T cells were sequenced.

This sequence originates from a human donor in good health. Some libraries in this study had Jurkat cell RNA spiked in. The chain carries TRBV13 and TRBJ2-1; TRBD1 agrees at 10 bases. Sequencing was performed on naive CD8+ T cells from blood, with Jurkat cell RNA spiked in. As to subset: FACS-sorted CD8+CD4-CCR7+CD45RA+ naive T cells. The CDR3 loop reads CASSLLIGDRGFNEQFF. CDR3 in DNA: TGTGCCAGCAGCTTACTAATAGGGGACAGGGGTTTCAATGAGCAGTTCTTC.